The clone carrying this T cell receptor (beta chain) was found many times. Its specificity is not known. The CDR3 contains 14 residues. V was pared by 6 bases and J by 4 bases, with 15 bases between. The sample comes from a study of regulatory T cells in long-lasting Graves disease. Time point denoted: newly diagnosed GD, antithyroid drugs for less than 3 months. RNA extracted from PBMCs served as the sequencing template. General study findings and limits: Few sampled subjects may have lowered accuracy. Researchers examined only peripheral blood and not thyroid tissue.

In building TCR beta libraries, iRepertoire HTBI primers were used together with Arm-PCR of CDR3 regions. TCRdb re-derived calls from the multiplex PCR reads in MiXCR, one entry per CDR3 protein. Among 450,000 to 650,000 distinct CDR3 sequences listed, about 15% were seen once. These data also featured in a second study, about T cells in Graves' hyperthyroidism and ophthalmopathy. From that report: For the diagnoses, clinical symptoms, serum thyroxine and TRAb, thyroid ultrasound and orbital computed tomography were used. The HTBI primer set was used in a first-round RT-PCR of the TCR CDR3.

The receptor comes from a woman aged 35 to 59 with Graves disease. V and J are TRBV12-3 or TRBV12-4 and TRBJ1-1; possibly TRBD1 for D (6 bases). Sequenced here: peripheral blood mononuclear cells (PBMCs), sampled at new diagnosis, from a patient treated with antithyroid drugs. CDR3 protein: CASRKQGGSTEAFF. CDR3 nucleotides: TGTGCCAGCAGAAAACAGGGAGGGAGCACTGAAGCTTTCTTT.